This TCR beta chain was captured in a study of T cell changes during pregnancy in multiple sclerosis. The germline V gene has CDR1 LNHDA and CDR2 SQIVND (reference sequence). The CDR3 is made up of 13 amino acids. V was clipped by 5 bases and J by 4 bases, with 11 bases between them. The table came from immunoSEQ multiplex PCR; TCRdb's copy has only in-frame clones and leaves some out. The sample has approximately 80,000 clones, 94% seen once. The chain joins TRBV19 to TRBJ1-2, with a possible D match to TRBD1 (5 bases). Sample: peripheral blood, taken in the third trimester of pregnancy. This TCR was recovered from a female donor with multiple sclerosis, enrolled in a pregnancy study. CDR3 protein: CASSYGASYGYTF. CDR3 nucleotides: TGTGCCAGTAGTTATGGGGCCAGCTATGGCTACACCTTC.